This entry lists 2 T cell receptor beta chains sequenced from one sample in a study of blood T cells in healthy people across ages. The authors ran a second PCR of roughly 6 to 12 cycles using a sample-barcoded 5' primer and a J-beta primer mix. TCRdb re-derived calls from the 5' RACE reads in MiXCR, one entry per CDR3 protein. Of around 850,000 distinct CDR3 sequences in the sample, about 37% were seen once. Sequencing was performed on blood. These receptors all stem from a man between 18 and 35 years old in good health.

The rearrangement links TRBV5-1 to TRBJ2-5; maybe TRBD2 (7 bases). The end of the DNA aligns better with TRBJ2-7, so the J call may be wrong. This CDR3 is built from 16 residues. The germline V gene encodes CDR1 SGHRS and CDR2 YFSETQ. The DNA for the CDR3 is TGCGCCAGCAGCTTGGGAGGGGGGGAGAGCAGCTACGAGCAGTACTTC. Its translation: CASSLGGGESSYEQYF.

The chain uses TRBV29-1 and TRBJ2-5; 7 bases are shared with TRBD1. Per germline, CDR1 SQVTM and CDR2 ANQGSEA. The ends lost 7 bases at V and 11 bases at J; junction bases unmatched: 13. The CDR3 is 12 amino acids. CDR3 sequence reads: CSANRGPNEQYF. CDR3 DNA sequence: TGCAGCGCCAACAGGGGACCCAATGAGCAGTACTTC. Complete variable domain (other parts from reference TRBV29-1 and TRBJ2-5): SAVISQKPSRDICQRGTSLTIQCQVDSQVTMMFWYRQQPGQSLTLIATANQGSEATYESGFVIDKFPISRPNLTFSTLTVSNMSPEDSSIYLCSANRGPNEQYFGPGTRLLVL.